The sequence of this T cell receptor beta chain was determined in a study of cytomegalovirus exposure and HLA in healthy donors. Study-wide context: T cells numbering some 170 million yielded some 110 million unique TCR beta sequences in an earlier analysis.

This clone was picked up a small number of times. Its antigen remains unidentified. This PCR relied on a set of 60 Vbeta primers and 13 Jbeta primers. Assay used: immunoSEQ multiplex PCR; TCRdb lists only in-frame clones, some missing. The sample shows 100,000 to 150,000 clones, approximately 61% of them seen only once. Study-wide points: When analyzed later, the rates of TCR association showed variation by HLA locus, with DRB1 the most and HLA-C the fewest.

All the people who gave samples were healthy bone marrow donors. The CDR3 extends over 15 amino acids. V lost 1 base and J lost 5, with 10 bases in between. CDR1 is SGHKS, CDR2 YYEKEE, per germline (reference sequence). The J gene is TRBJ2-6, the V gene TRBV5-5; tentative D call: TRBD1 (5 bases). The material sequenced was PBMCs. The receptor was isolated from a middle-aged woman in good health and CMV-seronegative. DNA of the CDR3: TGTGCCAGCAGCTTGCCAGGGCGTAGGGCCAACGTCCTGACTTTC. Its protein is CASSLPGRRANVLTF.